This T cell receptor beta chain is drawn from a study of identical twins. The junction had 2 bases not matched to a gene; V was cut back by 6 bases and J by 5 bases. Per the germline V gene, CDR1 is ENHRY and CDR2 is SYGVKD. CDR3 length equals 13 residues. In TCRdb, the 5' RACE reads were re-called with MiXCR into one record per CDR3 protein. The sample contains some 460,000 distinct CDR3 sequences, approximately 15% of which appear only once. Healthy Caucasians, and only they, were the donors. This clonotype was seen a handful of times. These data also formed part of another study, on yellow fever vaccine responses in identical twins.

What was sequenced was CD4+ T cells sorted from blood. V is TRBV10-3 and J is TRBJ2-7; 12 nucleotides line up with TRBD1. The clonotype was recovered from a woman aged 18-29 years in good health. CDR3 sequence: CAIRGTGGDEQYF. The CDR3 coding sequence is TGTGCCATCAGGGGGACAGGGGGCGACGAGCAGTACTTC.